The 14 T cell receptor beta chains below come from one sample, sequenced in a study of Tregs in tolerant kidney transplant recipients. Related graft donors supplied nonmyeloablative bone marrow transplants, and mixed chimerism was transient. Generated by immunoSEQ multiplex PCR, the TCRdb table keeps only in-frame clones and is missing some. Of about 81,000 clones in the sample, around nine tenths were seen once. The sequenced sample was CD4+ T cells from blood (PBMCs), obtained 24 months after the transplant. These receptor sequences come from a human patient who received a combined kidney and bone marrow transplant. Some T cells may have originated in the graft donor.

The chain carries TRBV6-5 and TRBJ2-7; D may be TRBD1 (7 bases). The V end was cut by 6 bases, the J end by 6 bases, with 15 bases between. The CDR3 totals 13 residues. CDR1 is MNHEY and CDR2 is SVGAGI in the germline V gene. DNA of the CDR3: TGTGCCAGCAGCATCTGGAGGGGGCGCGAGCAGTACTTC. Translating gives CASSIWRGREQYF.

This CDR3 is CASSQTGGGAAQPQHF. CDR3 DNA sequence: TGCGCCAGCAGCCAAACCGGTGGCGGGGCGGCTCAGCCCCAGCATTTT. This chain connects TRBV4-1 to TRBJ1-5; D possibly corresponds to TRBD1 (5 bases). This CDR3 spans 16 amino acids. V shed 2 bases and J shed 6 bases, with 17 bases lying between them. Germline CDR1 reads MGHRA; CDR2 reads YSYEKL.

The V and J genes are TRBV28 and TRBJ1-2, with 7 bases matching TRBD1. V was pared by 5 bases and J by 4 bases, with 7 bases of the junction left unmatched. Germline V gene sequence: CDR1 MDHEN, CDR2 SYDVKM. CDR3 length: 14 residues. CDR3 loop: CASSPGQTIYGYTF. The CDR3 DNA follows: TGTGCCAGCAGTCCGGGACAGACGATCTATGGCTACACCTTC.

The chain carries TRBV19 and TRBJ1-2, with TRBD1 as a possible D gene (6 bases). Germline CDR1 and CDR2: LNHDA and SQIVND (reference sequence). The V and J ends lost 0 bases and 8 bases respectively, with 13 bases between them. The CDR3 loop spans 14 amino acids. The CDR3 sequence: CASSIDFGTGGYTF. In DNA, the CDR3 is TGTGCCAGTAGTATAGATTTTGGTACAGGGGGCTACACCTTC.

This clone was observed a few times. V gene TRBV6-6 combines with J gene TRBJ2-2, with 7 bases fitting TRBD1. The CDR3 consists of 14 residues. Trimming took 8 bases from V and 2 from J; bases not matched to a gene: 5. Germline-derived CDR1 and CDR2 are MNHNY and SVGAGI (reference sequence). Here the CDR3 reads CASGGQLNTGELFF. In nucleotides, the CDR3 is TGTGCCAGCGGGGGACAGCTAAACACCGGGGAGCTGTTTTTT.

The chain couples TRBV4-3 to TRBJ2-1; D gene unclear. V was pared by 1 base and J by 0 bases, with 10 bases between. Germline V gene sequence: CDR1 LGHNA, CDR2 YSLEER. The CDR3 sequence is 16 residues long. This CDR3 is CASSQAHVSSYNEQFF. The CDR3 DNA sequence: TGCGCCAGCAGCCAAGCTCACGTTAGCTCCTACAATGAGCAGTTCTTC.

This clone was picked up one time. The CDR3 bases are TGTGCCAGCTCACTTTACGCAGACAATGAGCAGTTCTTC. Translating gives CASSLYADNEQFF. This chain uses TRBV18 with TRBJ2-1; the D is unclear. The CDR3 contains 13 residues. Trimming cost V 4 bases and J 5 bases, with 9 bases left between them. Germline V gene data show CDR1 as KGHSH and CDR2 as LQKENI.

The chain is built from TRBV4-1 and TRBJ2-7, with TRBD1 matching over 10 bases. This CDR3 comprises 14 residues. The germline V gene encodes CDR1 MGHRA and CDR2 YSYEKL. The V segment lost 3 bases and the J segment 2 bases; nucleotides outside the gene matches: 1. The DNA for the CDR3 is TGCGCCAGCAGCCAGGACAGGGGGACCTACGAGCAGTACTTC. It is translated as CASSQDRGTYEQYF.

This clone was seen only once. The CDR3 region is CASRRYGVEKTQYF. CDR3 bases: TGTGCCAGCAGGAGATACGGGGTAGAGAAGACCCAGTACTTC. V and J are TRBV28 and TRBJ2-5, with D possibly TRBD2 on 5 matching bases. Trimming removed 6 bases at V and 6 bases at J, with 17 bases between. Germline CDR1 MDHEN, CDR2 SYDVKM. The CDR3 runs to 14 residues. Filled out from reference TRBV28 and TRBJ2-5, the complete variable domain reads DVKVTQSSRYLVKRTGEKVFLECVQDMDHENMFWYRQDPGLGLRLIYFSYDVKMKEKGDIPEGYSVSREKKERFSLILESASTNQTSMYLCASRRYGVEKTQYFGPGTRLLVL.

This clone was detected only once. V is TRBV29-1 and J is TRBJ2-1; perhaps TRBD2 as D (5 bases). The germline V gene encodes CDR1 SQVTM and CDR2 ANQGSEA. Trimming took off 0 bases at V and 3 bases at J, with 6 bases between the two ends. There are 13 residues in the CDR3. CDR3 sequence: CSVEEDYYNEQFF. The CDR3 DNA sequence: TGCAGCGTTGAAGAAGACTACTACAATGAGCAGTTCTTC.

The rearrangement links TRBV7-2 to TRBJ2-5; TRBD2 matches at 11 bases. The trim removed 5 bases at V and 5 bases at J, leaving 13 bases unmatched. CDR1 SGHTA and CDR2 FQGNSA come from the germline V gene. The CDR3 extends over 17 amino acids. CDR3 sequence: CASSRPLLAGGGETQYF. CDR3 DNA: TGTGCCAGCAGCAGGCCCCTCCTAGCGGGAGGCGGGGAGACCCAGTACTTC.

The chain employs TRBV7-2 and TRBJ2-7; D unclear. Germline CDR1 reads SGHTA; CDR2 reads FQGNSA. The CDR3 loop spans 12 amino acids. The ends were cut back, 5 bases at V and 0 bases at J, with 5 bases in the middle. CDR3 nucleotide sequence: TGTGCCAGCAGCCCCTCCTCCTACGAGCAGTACTTC. Its protein product is CASSPSSYEQYF.

The chain couples TRBV4-2 to TRBJ2-3, with D maybe TRBD2 (6 bases). Germline V lookup: CDR1 LGHNA, CDR2 YNFKEQ. CDR3 length equals 15 residues. V lost 8 bases and J lost 2, with 17 bases in between. This chain's CDR3 is CASRSRGLDTDTQYF. The DNA of the CDR3 is TGTGCCAGCCGCTCAAGGGGACTCGACACAGATACGCAGTATTTT.

This clone showed up just once. The chain has TRBV5-4 and TRBJ2-3, with TRBD1 matching 7 bases. CDR3 length equals 15 residues. Germline loops: CDR1 SGHNT, CDR2 YYREEE (reference sequence). Trimming removed 4 bases from V and 2 bases from J; junction bases left unmatched: 7. The CDR3 nucleotides read TGTGCCAGCAGCCCCGACAGGGCGAACACAGATACGCAGTATTTT. This sequence encodes CASSPDRANTDTQYF.